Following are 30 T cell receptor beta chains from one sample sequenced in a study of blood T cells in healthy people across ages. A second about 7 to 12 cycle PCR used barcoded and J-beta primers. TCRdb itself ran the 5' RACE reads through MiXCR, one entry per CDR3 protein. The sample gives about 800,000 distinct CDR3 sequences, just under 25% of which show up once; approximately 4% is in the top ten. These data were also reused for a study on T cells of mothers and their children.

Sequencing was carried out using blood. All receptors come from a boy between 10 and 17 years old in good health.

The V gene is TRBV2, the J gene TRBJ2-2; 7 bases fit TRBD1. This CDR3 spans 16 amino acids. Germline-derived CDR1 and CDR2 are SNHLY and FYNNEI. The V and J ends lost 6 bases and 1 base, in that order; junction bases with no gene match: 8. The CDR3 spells CASSTLQGLNTGELFF. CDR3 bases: TGTGCCAGCAGCACATTACAGGGGCTGAACACCGGGGAGCTGTTTTTT.

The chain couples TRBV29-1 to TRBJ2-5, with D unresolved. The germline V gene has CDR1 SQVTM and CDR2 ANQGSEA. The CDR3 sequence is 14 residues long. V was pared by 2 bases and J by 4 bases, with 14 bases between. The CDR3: CSVESGRGGETQYF. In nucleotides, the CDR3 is TGCAGCGTTGAATCTGGGCGAGGTGGAGAGACCCAGTACTTC. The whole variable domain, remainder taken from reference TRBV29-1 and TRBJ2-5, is SAVISQKPSRDICQRGTSLTIQCQVDSQVTMMFWYRQQPGQSLTLIATANQGSEATYESGFVIDKFPISRPNLTFSTLTVSNMSPEDSSIYLCSVESGRGGETQYFGPGTRLLVL.

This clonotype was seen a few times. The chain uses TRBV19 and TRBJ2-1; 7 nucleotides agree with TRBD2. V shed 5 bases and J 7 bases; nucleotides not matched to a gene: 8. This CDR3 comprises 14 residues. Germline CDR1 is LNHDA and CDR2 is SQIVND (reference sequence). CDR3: CASSLSGMGNEQFF. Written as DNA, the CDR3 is TGTGCCAGTAGTCTAAGCGGGATGGGGAATGAGCAGTTCTTC.

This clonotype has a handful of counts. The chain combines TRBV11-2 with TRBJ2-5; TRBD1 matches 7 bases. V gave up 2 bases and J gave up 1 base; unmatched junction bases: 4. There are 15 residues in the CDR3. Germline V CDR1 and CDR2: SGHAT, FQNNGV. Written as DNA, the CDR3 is TGTGCCAGCAGCTTAAGAGGGACAGTCCAAGAGACCCAGTACTTC. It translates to CASSLRGTVQETQYF. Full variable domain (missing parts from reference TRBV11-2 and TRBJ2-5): EAGVAQSPRYKIIEKRQSVAFWCNPISGHATLYWYQQILGQGPKLLIQFQNNGVVDDSQLPKDRFSAERLKGVDSTLKIQPAKLEDSAVYLCASSLRGTVQETQYFGPGTRLLVL.

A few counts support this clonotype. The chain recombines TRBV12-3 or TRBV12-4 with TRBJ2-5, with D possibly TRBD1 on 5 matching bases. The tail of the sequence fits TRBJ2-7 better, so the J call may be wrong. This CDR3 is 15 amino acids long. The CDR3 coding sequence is TGTGCCAGCAGTTTTGTTGGGGCGGAGAACTACGAGCAGTACTTC. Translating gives CASSFVGAENYEQYF.

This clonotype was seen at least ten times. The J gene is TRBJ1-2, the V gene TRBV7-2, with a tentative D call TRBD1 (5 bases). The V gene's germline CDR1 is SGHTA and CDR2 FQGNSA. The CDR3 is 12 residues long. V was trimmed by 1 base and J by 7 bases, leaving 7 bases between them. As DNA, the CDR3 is TGTGCCAGCAGCTTAGAGGGGTTTGGCTACACCTTC. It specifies CASSLEGFGYTF.

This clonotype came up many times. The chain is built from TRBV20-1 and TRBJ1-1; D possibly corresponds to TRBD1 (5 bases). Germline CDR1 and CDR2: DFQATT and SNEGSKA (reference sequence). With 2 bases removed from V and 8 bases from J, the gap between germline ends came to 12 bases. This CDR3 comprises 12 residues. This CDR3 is CSARPPGPEAFF. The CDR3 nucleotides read TGCAGTGCTAGACCCCCAGGGCCCGAAGCTTTCTTT.

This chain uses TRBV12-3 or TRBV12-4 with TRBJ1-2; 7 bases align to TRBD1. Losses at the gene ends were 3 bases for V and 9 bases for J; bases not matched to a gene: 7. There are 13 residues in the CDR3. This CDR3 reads CASSLDRIDRYTF. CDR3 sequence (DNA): TGTGCCAGCAGTTTGGACAGGATAGATCGCTACACCTTC.

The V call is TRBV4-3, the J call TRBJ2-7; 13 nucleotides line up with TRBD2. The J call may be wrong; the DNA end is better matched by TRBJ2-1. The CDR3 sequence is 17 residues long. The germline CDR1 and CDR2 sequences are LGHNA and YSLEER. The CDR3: CASSQDRLAGGYNEQFF. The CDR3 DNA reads TGCGCCAGCAGCCAAGACAGACTAGCGGGAGGTTACAATGAGCAGTTCTTC.

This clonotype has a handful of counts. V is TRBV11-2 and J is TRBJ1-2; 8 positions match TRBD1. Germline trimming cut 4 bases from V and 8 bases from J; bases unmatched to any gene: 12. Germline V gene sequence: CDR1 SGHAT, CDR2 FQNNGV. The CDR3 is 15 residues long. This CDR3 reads CASSSLRDRRAGYTF. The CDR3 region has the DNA TGTGCCAGCAGCTCCCTACGGGACAGGAGGGCAGGCTACACCTTC.

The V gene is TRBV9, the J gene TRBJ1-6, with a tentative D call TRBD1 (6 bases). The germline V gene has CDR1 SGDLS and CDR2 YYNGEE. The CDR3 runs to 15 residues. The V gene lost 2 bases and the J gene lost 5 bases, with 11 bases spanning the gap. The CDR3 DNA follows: TGTGCCAGCAGCGTGCAGGGGACAAATAATTCACCCCTCCACTTT. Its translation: CASSVQGTNNSPLHF.

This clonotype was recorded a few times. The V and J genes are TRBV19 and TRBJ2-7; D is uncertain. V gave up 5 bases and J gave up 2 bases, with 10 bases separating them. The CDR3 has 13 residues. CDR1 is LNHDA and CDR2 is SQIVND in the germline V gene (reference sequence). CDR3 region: CASSAGLAYEQYF. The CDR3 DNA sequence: TGTGCCAGTAGTGCCGGGCTTGCCTACGAGCAGTACTTC.

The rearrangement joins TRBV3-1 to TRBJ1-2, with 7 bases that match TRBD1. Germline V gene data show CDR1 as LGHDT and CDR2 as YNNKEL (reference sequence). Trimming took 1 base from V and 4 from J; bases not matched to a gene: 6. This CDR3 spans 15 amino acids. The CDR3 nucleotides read TGTGCCAGCAGCCAAGTGGACAGGACCCTCTATGGCTACACCTTC. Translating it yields CASSQVDRTLYGYTF.

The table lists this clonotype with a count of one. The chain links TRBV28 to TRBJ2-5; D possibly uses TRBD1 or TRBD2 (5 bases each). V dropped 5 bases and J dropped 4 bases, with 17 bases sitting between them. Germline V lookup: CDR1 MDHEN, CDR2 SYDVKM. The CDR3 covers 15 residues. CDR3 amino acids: CASSPTGTARETQYF. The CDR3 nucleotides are TGTGCCAGCAGTCCTACCGGGACGGCTCGAGAGACCCAGTACTTC. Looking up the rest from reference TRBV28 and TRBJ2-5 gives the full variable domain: DVKVTQSSRYLVKRTGEKVFLECVQDMDHENMFWYRQDPGLGLRLIYFSYDVKMKEKGDIPEGYSVSREKKERFSLILESASTNQTSMYLCASSPTGTARETQYFGPGTRLLVL.

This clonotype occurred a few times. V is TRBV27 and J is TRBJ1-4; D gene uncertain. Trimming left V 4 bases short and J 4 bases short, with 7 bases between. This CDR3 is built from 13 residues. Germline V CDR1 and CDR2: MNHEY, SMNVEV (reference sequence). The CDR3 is CASSYRSNEKLFF. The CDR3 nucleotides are TGTGCCAGCAGTTACAGAAGTAATGAAAAACTGTTTTTT.

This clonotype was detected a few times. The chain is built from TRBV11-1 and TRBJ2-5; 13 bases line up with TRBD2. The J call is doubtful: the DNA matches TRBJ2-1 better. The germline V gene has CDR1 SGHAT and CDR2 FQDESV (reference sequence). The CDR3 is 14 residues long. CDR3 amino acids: CASSWTSGGYQQFF. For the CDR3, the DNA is TGTGCCAGCAGCTGGACTAGCGGGGGTTATCAGCAGTTCTTC.

The CDR3 DNA is TGTGCCACCAGTGACCAAAGCAGAGGCCATGAGCAGTTCTTC. Translating it yields CATSDQSRGHEQFF. The J gene is TRBJ2-1, the V gene TRBV24-1; D ambiguous. Germline lookup yields CDR1 KGHDR and CDR2 SFDVKD. V was clipped by 4 bases and J by 8 bases, with 14 bases between them. The CDR3 spans 14 residues.

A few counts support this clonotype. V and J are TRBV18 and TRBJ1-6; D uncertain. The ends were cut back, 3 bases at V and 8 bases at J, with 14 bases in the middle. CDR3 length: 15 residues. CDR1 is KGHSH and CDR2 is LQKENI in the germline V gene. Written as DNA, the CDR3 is TGTGCCAGCTCACCCCGCGTGGGCCAGGATTCACCCCTCCACTTT. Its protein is CASSPRVGQDSPLHF. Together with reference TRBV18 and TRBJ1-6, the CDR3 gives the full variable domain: NAGVMQNPRHLVRRRGQEARLRCSPMKGHSHVYWYRQLPEEGLKFMVYLQKENIIDESGMPKERFSAEFPKEGPSILRIQQVVRGDSAAYFCASSPRVGQDSPLHFGNGTRLTVT.

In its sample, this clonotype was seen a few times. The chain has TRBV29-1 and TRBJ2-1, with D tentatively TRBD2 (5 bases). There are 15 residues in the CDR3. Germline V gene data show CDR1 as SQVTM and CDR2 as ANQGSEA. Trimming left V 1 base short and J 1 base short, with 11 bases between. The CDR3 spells CSVEGLDSSYNEQFF. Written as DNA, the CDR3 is TGCAGCGTTGAAGGTCTGGACTCGTCCTACAATGAGCAGTTCTTC.

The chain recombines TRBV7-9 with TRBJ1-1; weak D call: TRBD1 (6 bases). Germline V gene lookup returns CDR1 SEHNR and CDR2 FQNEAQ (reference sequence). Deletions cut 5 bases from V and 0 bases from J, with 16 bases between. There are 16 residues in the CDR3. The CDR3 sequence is CASSPVWDTMNTEAFF. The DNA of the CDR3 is TGTGCCAGCAGCCCGGTTTGGGACACAATGAACACTGAAGCTTTCTTT.

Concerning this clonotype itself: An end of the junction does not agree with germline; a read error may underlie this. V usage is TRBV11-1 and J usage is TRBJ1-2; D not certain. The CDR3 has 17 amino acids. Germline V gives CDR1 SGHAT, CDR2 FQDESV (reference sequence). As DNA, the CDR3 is TGTGCCAACAGCTTTTCCGCACAGAGTTCGGAGAGTGGTGGCTACACCTTC. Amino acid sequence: CANSFSAQSSESGGYTF. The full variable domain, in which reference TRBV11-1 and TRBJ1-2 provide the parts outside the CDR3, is EAEVAQSPRYKITEKSQAVAFWCDPISGHATLYWYRQILGQGPELLVQFQDESVVDDSQLPKDRFSAERLKGVDSTLKIQPAELGDSAMYLCANSFSAQSSESGGYTFGSGTRLTVV.

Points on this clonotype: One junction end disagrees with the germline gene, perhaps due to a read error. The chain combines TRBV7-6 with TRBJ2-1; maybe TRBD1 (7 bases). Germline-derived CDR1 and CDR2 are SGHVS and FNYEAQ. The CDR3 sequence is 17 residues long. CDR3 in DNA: TGTGCCAGCAGCCCGCCCTCTTGGCAGGGGGGACCCCAGACCCTGTACTTC. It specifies CASSPPSWQGGPQTLYF. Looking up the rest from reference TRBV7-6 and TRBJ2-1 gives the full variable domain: GAGVSQSPRYKVTKRGQDVALRCDPISGHVSLYWYRQALGQGPEFLTYFNYEAQQDKSGLPNDRFSAERPEGSISTLTIQRTEQRDSAMYRCASSPPSWQGGPQTLYFGPGTRLTVL.

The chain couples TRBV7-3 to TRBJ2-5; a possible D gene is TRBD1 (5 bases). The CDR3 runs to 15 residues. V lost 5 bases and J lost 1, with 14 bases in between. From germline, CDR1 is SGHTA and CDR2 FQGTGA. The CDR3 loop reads CASSQGQGSQETQYF. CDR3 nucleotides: TGTGCCAGCAGCCAAGGGCAGGGTTCCCAAGAGACCCAGTACTTC.

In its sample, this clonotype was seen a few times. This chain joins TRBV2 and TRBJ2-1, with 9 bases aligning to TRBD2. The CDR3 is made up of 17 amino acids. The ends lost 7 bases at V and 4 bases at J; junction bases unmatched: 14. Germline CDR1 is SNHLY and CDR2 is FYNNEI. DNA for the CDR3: TGTGCCAGCAATACGCCTTTGCGTAGCGGGAGTTACAATGAGCAGTTCTTC. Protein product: CASNTPLRSGSYNEQFF.

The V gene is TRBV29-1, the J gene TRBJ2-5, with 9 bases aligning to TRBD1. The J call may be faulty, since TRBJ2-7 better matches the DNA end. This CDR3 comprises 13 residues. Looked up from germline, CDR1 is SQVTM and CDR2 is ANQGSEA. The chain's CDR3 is CSVELGQGYEQYF. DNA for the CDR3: TGCAGCGTTGAATTGGGACAGGGATACGAGCAGTACTTC.

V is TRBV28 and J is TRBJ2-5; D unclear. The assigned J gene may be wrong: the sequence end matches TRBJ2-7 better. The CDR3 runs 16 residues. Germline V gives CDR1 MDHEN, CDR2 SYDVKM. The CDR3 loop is CASSPWSLQTTYEQYF. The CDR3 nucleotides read TGTGCCAGCAGCCCCTGGTCGTTGCAGACCACCTACGAGCAGTACTTC.

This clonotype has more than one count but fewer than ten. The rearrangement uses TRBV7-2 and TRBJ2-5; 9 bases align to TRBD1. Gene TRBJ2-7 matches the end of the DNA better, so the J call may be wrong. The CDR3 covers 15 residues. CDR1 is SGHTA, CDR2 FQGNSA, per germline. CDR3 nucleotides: TGTGCCAGCAGTTTCACTACAGGGGGCAAGTACGAGCAGTACTTC. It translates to CASSFTTGGKYEQYF.

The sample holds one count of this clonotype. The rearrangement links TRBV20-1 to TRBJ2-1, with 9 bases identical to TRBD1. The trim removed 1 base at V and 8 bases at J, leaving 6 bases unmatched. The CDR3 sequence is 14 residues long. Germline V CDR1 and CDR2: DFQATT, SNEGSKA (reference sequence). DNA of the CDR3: TGCAGTGCTAGAGCCGGGACAGGGAAGGATGAGCAGTTCTTC. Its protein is CSARAGTGKDEQFF.

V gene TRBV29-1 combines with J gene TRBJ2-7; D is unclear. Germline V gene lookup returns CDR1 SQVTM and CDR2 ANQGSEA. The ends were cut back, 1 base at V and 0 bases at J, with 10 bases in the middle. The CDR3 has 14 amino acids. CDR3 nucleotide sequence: TGCAGCGTTGAAGGGGGATCTAGCTCCTACGAGCAGTACTTC. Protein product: CSVEGGSSSYEQYF.

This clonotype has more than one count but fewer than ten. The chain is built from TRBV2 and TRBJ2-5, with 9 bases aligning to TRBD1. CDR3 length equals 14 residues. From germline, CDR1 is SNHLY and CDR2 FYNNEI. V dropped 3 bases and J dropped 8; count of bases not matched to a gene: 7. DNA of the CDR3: TGTGCCAGCAGTGAGGGACAGGGAAGGGAAACCCAGTACTTC. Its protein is CASSEGQGRETQYF. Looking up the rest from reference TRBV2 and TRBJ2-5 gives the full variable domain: EPEVTQTPSHQVTQMGQEVILRCVPISNHLYFYWYRQILGQKVEFLVSFYNNEISEKSEIFDDQFSVERPDGSNFTLKIRSTKLEDSAMYFCASSEGQGRETQYFGPGTRLLVL.